Shown below are 18 T cell receptor beta chains from a single sample sequenced in a study of blood T cells in healthy people across ages (dated by TCRdb to about 2015). Libraries were made using 5' RACE. The sequencer listed for this sample is Illumina HiSeq 2500. A second about 6 to 11 cycle PCR used a sample-barcoded 5' primer and a J-beta primer mix. Through fastp at Q25 and MiXCR, TCRdb rebuilt clones from the public reads, retaining in-frame beta chains. Each entry merges the rows of one CDR3 protein and shows their most common DNA and genes. This sample has 750,000 to 950,000 distinct CDR3 sequences in its table, and 25% to 35% of those were observed once. The ten largest clones represent roughly 10% of the sample. The same data also went into a second study, on T cells of mothers and their children.

Material: blood. These receptors were collected from a woman aged 40 to 49 in good health.

The V gene is TRBV3-1, the J gene TRBJ1-2; D remains ambiguous. Germline V CDR1 and CDR2: LGHDT, YNNKEL (reference sequence). The CDR3 has 13 residues. Trimming removed 1 base from V and 5 bases from J, with 8 bases in between. CDR3 DNA: TGTGCCAGCAGCCAAGCTCCGGATTATGGCTACACCTTC. It is translated as CASSQAPDYGYTF.

The chain employs TRBV7-2 and TRBJ2-1, with unresolved D. The V end lost 3 bases, the J end lost 0 bases, and 12 bases lay between the germline ends. Germline V gene data show CDR1 as SGHTA and CDR2 as FQGNSA. The CDR3 sequence is 16 residues long. In nucleotides, the CDR3 is TGTGCCAGCAGCTTTCTTGGCGTGGGCTCCTACAATGAGCAGTTCTTC. Translated, it gives CASSFLGVGSYNEQFF.

This clonotype was detected ten times or more. The J gene is TRBJ2-7, the V gene TRBV6-6; no reliable D call. Germline CDR1 MNHNY, CDR2 SVGAGI (reference sequence). The V end was cut by 3 bases, the J end by 3 bases, with 9 bases between. The CDR3 length is 13 residues. This chain's CDR3 is CASSYGPSYEQYF. The CDR3 DNA sequence: TGTGCCAGCAGTTATGGTCCTAGCTACGAGCAGTACTTC.

Remarks on this clonotype: This may come from a read error, since a much larger clone is one base off. The chain employs TRBV6-5 and TRBJ2-7; D may be TRBD1 (6 bases). CDR3 length equals 13 residues. The germline V gene encodes CDR1 MNHEY and CDR2 SVGAGI. The CDR3 loop is CAGSHRDSYEQYF. CDR3 bases: TGTGCCGGCAGTCACAGGGATTCCTACGAGCAGTACTTC.

With respect to this clonotype: This clone may be a read error of a much larger clone one base away. The chain uses TRBV5-1 and TRBJ2-5; D is uncertain. Germline loops: CDR1 SGHRS, CDR2 YFSETQ. This CDR3 spans 13 amino acids. The ends were cut back, 3 bases at V and 5 bases at J, with 11 bases in the middle. The CDR3 loop is CASSYTHGETQYF. The CDR3 DNA is TGCGCCAGCAGCTACACCCACGGGGAGACCCAGTACTTC.

The table lists this clonotype with a few counts. This sequence joins TRBV7-6 and TRBJ2-1; D remains unclear. The CDR3 is 16 amino acids. V dropped 1 base and J dropped 2 bases, with 12 bases sitting between them. The germline CDR1 and CDR2 sequences are SGHVS and FNYEAQ. This chain's CDR3 is CASSLGADHPYNEQFF. CDR3 nucleotides: TGTGCCAGCAGCTTAGGGGCAGACCACCCCTACAATGAGCAGTTCTTC.

The chain employs TRBV9 and TRBJ2-2; TRBD2 might be the D (7 bases). The germline V gene has CDR1 SGDLS and CDR2 YYNGEE. This CDR3 region has 17 residues. V lost 4 bases and J 0 bases, leaving 16 bases between the germline ends. CDR3 bases: TGTGCCAGCAGCTCGAAGCCGGGGGGCCCGAACACCGGGGAGCTGTTTTTT. The encoded protein is CASSSKPGGPNTGELFF.

There are many counts of this clonotype. The chain carries TRBV7-9 and TRBJ2-7; D is unclear. Germline assignment: CDR1 SEHNR and CDR2 FQNEAQ (reference sequence). The CDR3 sequence is 14 residues long. The V gene lost 1 base and the J gene lost 0 bases, with 7 bases spanning the gap. CDR3 in amino acids: CASSLVGHSYEQYF. CDR3 coding DNA: TGTGCCAGCAGCTTAGTGGGCCACTCCTACGAGCAGTACTTC.

This clonotype has more than one count but fewer than ten. The CDR3 reads CASSQPTDMRHEQFF. In DNA, the CDR3 is TGCGCCAGCAGCCAACCGACGGACATGAGGCATGAGCAGTTCTTC. The genes are TRBV4-1 and TRBJ2-1; D is possibly TRBD1 (5 bases). Germline CDR1 MGHRA, CDR2 YSYEKL. This CDR3 region has 15 residues. V lost 2 bases and J lost 8, with 16 bases in between.

For this clonotype: Its ends do not fully match the called genes, so a read error is possible. The J gene is TRBJ2-5, the V gene TRBV20-1; 7 nucleotides match TRBD1. This CDR3 comprises 14 residues. Germline loops: CDR1 DFQATT, CDR2 SNEGSKA (reference sequence). The DNA for the CDR3 is TGCAGTGCTAGGGCAAGACAGGGTCAAGAGGCCCAGTACTTC. Protein: CSARARQGQEAQYF.

The J gene is TRBJ1-1, the V gene TRBV4-2; D may be TRBD1 (5 bases). The CDR3 covers 13 residues. V dropped 6 bases and J dropped 4 bases, with 12 bases sitting between them. From germline, CDR1 is LGHNA and CDR2 YNFKEQ. CDR3 nucleotide sequence: TGTGCCAGCAGGGGGGTGGCGGGCACTGAAGCTTTCTTT. It encodes CASRGVAGTEAFF.

This clonotype appeared many times. The chain has TRBV6-6 and TRBJ2-7; possibly TRBD1 for D (6 bases). The V end lost 6 bases, the J end lost 0 bases, and 15 bases lay between the germline ends. CDR3 length: 15 residues. CDR1 and CDR2 (germline): MNHNY, SVGAGI (reference sequence). The DNA for the CDR3 is TGTGCCAGCAGATACGGACAGCAGAGCTCCTACGAGCAGTACTTC. Translation: CASRYGQQSSYEQYF.

The table lists this clonotype with a few counts. Possible read error: a much larger clone is one base away. V usage is TRBV20-1 and J usage is TRBJ2-7, with 11 bases lining up with TRBD2. J lost 7 bases, V lost 6 bases, and 14 bases had no gene match. Germline V gives CDR1 DFQATT, CDR2 SNEGSKA (reference sequence). The CDR3 is made up of 15 amino acids. CDR3 amino acids: CSAPGTSGTYNEQYF. In nucleotides, the CDR3 is TGCAGTGCCCCCGGGACTAGCGGTACCTACAATGAGCAGTACTTC.

The V call is TRBV7-9, the J call TRBJ1-2; 7 bases are shared with TRBD1. Trimming at V came to 5 bases and at J to 4 bases, leaving 7 bases not matched to a gene. CDR1 SEHNR and CDR2 FQNEAQ come from the germline V gene (reference sequence). This CDR3 region has 14 residues. For the CDR3, the DNA is TGTGCCAGCAGCCCGGGGGACAGCCTCTATGGCTACACCTTC. This translates into CASSPGDSLYGYTF.

The rearrangement links TRBV2 to TRBJ1-4; 7 nucleotides agree with TRBD1. The trim removed 4 bases at V and 4 bases at J, leaving 3 bases unmatched. CDR1 and CDR2 from the germline V gene are SNHLY and FYNNEI. The CDR3 runs 14 residues. The CDR3 DNA sequence: TGTGCCAGCAGTGGACAGGGTTTTAATGAAAAACTGTTTTTT. It encodes CASSGQGFNEKLFF.

In the case of this clonotype: A much larger clone sits a single nucleotide away, making a read error possible. V and J are TRBV9 and TRBJ2-5; the match to TRBD2 covers 9 bases. CDR3 size: 16 residues. Germline V gene lookup returns CDR1 SGDLS and CDR2 YYNGEE. With V trimmed by 7 bases and J by 0 bases, 10 bases remained unmatched. For the CDR3, the DNA is TGTGCCAGCGGTGGAGGACTAGCGAGGTACCAAGAGACCCAGTACTTC. This sequence encodes CASGGGLARYQETQYF.

This clonotype turned up a few times. The chain carries TRBV27 and TRBJ2-5, with 8 bases identical to TRBD1. Germline CDR1 and CDR2: MNHEY and SMNVEV (reference sequence). The V gene end was trimmed by 0 bases and the J gene end by 11 bases; junction bases not matched to a gene: 23. The CDR3 covers 19 residues. CDR3 nucleotides: TGTGCCAGCAGTTTATCTCGCTTGGCGACAGGGGTTATAGGTGATGAGCAGTACTTC. Protein sequence: CASSLSRLATGVIGDEQYF.

The chain links TRBV5-4 to TRBJ2-1; maybe TRBD1 (6 bases). The germline gives CDR1 SGHNT, CDR2 YYREEE (reference sequence). V lost 3 bases to trimming and J lost 6 bases, with 13 bases between them. The CDR3 extends over 14 amino acids. The CDR3 nucleotides are TGTGCCAGCAGCTGTGGGGGCAACGGCAATGAGCAGTTCTTC. As protein: CASSCGGNGNEQFF. The full variable domain, rest sourced from reference TRBV5-4 and TRBJ2-1, is ETGVTQSPTHLIKTRGQQVTLRCSSQSGHNTVSWYQQALGQGPQFIFQYYREEENGRGNFPPRFSGLQFPNYSSELNVNALELDDSALYLCASSCGGNGNEQFFGPGTRLTVL.